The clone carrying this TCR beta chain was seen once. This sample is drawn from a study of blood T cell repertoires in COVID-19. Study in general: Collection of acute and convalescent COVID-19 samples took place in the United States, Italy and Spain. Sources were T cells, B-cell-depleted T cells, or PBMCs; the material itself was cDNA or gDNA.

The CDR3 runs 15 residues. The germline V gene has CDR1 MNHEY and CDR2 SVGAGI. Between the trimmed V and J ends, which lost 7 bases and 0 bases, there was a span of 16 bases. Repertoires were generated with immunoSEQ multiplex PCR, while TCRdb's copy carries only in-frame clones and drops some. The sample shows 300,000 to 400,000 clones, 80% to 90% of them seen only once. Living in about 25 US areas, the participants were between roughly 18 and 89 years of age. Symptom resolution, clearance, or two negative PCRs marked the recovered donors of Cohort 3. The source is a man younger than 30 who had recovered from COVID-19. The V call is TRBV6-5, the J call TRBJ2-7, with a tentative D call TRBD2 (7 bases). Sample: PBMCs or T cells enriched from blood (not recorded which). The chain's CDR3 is CASTLGGGLSYEQYF. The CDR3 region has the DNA TGTGCCAGCACCCTAGGGGGGGGACTCTCCTACGAGCAGTACTTC.